The clone carrying this T cell receptor (beta chain) was counted only a few times. The CDR3 has 14 amino acids. Trimming stripped 3 bases from V and 3 bases from J, with 10 bases between. CDR1 and CDR2 (germline): KGHSH, LQKENI. This entry is derived from a study of T-cell reconstitution after alpha-beta-depleted transplantation in children. During its preparation, the TCRbeta library received unique molecular identifiers. TCRdb called the PCR reads again in MiXCR, with one record for every CDR3 protein. There are over 550,000 distinct CDR3 sequences in the sample; under 12% occur only once, and roughly 4% lies in the top ten.

This specimen was PBMCs from the stem cell graft donor, taken from the stem cell graft. This receptor was taken from a human donor who donated a stem cell graft to a child with acute myeloid leukemia. The J gene is TRBJ2-3, the V gene TRBV18, with D maybe TRBD1 (5 bases). CDR3 DNA sequence: TGTGCCAGCTCACCCGTTGGGGCGACAGATACGCAGTATTTT. Translated: CASSPVGATDTQYF.